The rows below give T cell receptor beta chains drawn from one sample of a study of technical replicates of blood from several donors. TCRdb's table, derived via immunoSEQ multiplex PCR, lists solely in-frame clones and lacks some. Counted here are about 75,000 clones, roughly 89% occurring once; the ten biggest clones make up around 0.34%. The source material was T cells isolated from PBMCs. The receptors derive from a human donor in good health. Some clones in this sample may be carry-over from other donors' samples. CDR3s include the opening cysteine and the closing phenylalanine or tryptophan. A D gene is named only where the DNA matches it firmly. The listing skips clone size in some rows; elsewhere it reads once, few, many or a size class.

clone size | D gene | J gene | V gene | CDR3 DNA | CDR3 protein
- | - | TRBJ1-6 | TRBV19 | TGTGCCAGTAGGCCCACGGGGGGAAATTCACCCCTCCACTTT | CASRPTGGNSPLHF
- | - | TRBJ2-7 | TRBV5-1 | TGCGCCAGCAGCTGGGTAGGGGTAGGGTACGAGCAGTACTTC | CASSWVGVGYEQYF
- | - | TRBJ1-2 | TRBV15 | TGTGCCACCAGCGGCCAAAGCAGGGTAGACTATGGCTACACCTTC | CATSGQSRVDYGYTF
- | - | TRBJ2-1 | TRBV5-4 | TGTGCCAGCAGCTTGGCCCTGTACGGGAGCCACAATGAGCAGTTCTTC | CASSLALYGSHNEQFF
- | TRBD2 | TRBJ2-1 | TRBV28 | TGTGCCAGCAGTTCCTTTGGACTAGCGGGAACCAGAAAGGGCTCCTACAATGAGCAGTTCTTC | CASSSFGLAGTRKGSYNEQFF
few | - | TRBJ1-1 | TRBV28 | TGTGCCAGTAAGTGGAGGCTAACTGAAGCTTTCTTT | CASKWRLTEAFF
once | TRBD1 | TRBJ1-5 | TRBV27 | TGTGCCAGCAGTTATGGGACAGGGGGAGGCAATCAGCCCCAGCATTTT | CASSYGTGGGNQPQHF
- | - | TRBJ2-1 | TRBV7-9 | TGTGCCAGCAGCTTAGTCGAGGAGGTTTACAATGAGCAGTTCTTC | CASSLVEEVYNEQFF
- | TRBD1 | TRBJ2-5 | TRBV7-3 | TGTGCCAGCAGCTTAGGGACAGGGAGGACCCAGTACTTC | CASSLGTGRTQYF
- | TRBD2 | TRBJ2-1 | TRBV6-1 | TGTGCCAGCAGTGGGCGGGGGTCGGCCTTTAATGAGCAGTTCTTC | CASSGRGSAFNEQFF
- | - | TRBJ1-2 | TRBV27 | TGTGCCAGCAGTTTCACTACGACGGGGTATGGCTACACCTTC | CASSFTTTGYGYTF
few | - | TRBJ1-2 | TRBV5-1 | TGCGCCAGCAGCTTGAATCCGGGAAACTATGGCTACACCTTC | CASSLNPGNYGYTF
- | - | TRBJ2-3 | TRBV19 | TGTGCCAGTAGTATATACCTCATCGCTACGGGGTCGGGTGGTTCTCAGTATTTT | CASSIYLIATGSGGSQYF
- | TRBD1 | TRBJ1-2 | TRBV5-1 | TGCGCCAGCAGCTTGGAGGGGGACAGAAACTATGGCTACACCTTC | CASSLEGDRNYGYTF
- | - | TRBJ1-4 | TRBV5-1 | TGCGCCAGCAGCTTGGACAGAAATAATGAAAAACTGTTTTTT | CASSLDRNNEKLFF
- | TRBD2 | TRBJ2-5 | TRBV4-1 | TGCGCCAGCAGCCAATCTGGGACTAGCGGGACAACTCAAGAGACCCAGTACTTC | CASSQSGTSGTTQETQYF
- | - | TRBJ1-1 | TRBV30 | TGTGCCTGGAGTTCGGGGGGGCGCACTGAAGCCTTCTTT | CAWSSGGRTEAFF
- | - | TRBJ1-3 | TRBV30 | TGTGCCTGGAGTCAGGGGCACACTGGAAACACCATATATTTT | CAWSQGHTGNTIYF
- | - | TRBJ1-2 | TRBV2 | TGTGCCAGCAGTGAAGACTTTAACTATGGCTACACCTTC | CASSEDFNYGYTF
- | - | TRBJ2-7 | TRBV11-2 | TGTGCCAGCAGCTTAGTAGAGCTAGCGATAGTCCACGAGCAGTACTTC | CASSLVELAIVHEQYF
- | - | TRBJ2-5 | TRBV29-1 | TGCAGCGTTGACAGGGGTCAAGAGACCCAGTACTTC | CSVDRGQETQYF
- | - | TRBJ1-1 | TRBV18 | TGTGCCAGCTCACCACCGTCGACGCGTAATAGCCGTGGTGAAGCTTTCTTT | CASSPPSTRNSRGEAFF
- | - | TRBJ2-7 | TRBV6-5 | TGTGCCAGCAGTTCCAGGGACATACACTACGAGCAGTACTTC | CASSSRDIHYEQYF
- | TRBD1 | TRBJ1-5 | TRBV6-5 | TGTGCCAGCAGTTCGGGACAGAGGTATAGCAATCAGCCCCAGCATTTT | CASSSGQRYSNQPQHF
- | TRBD1 | TRBJ2-5 | TRBV30 | TGTGCCTGGAGTTTAACCGGGACAGGGACCCTCCAAGAGACCCAGTACTTC | CAWSLTGTGTLQETQYF
- | TRBD1 | TRBJ1-2 | TRBV2 | TGTGCCAGCACCCTAGGATCCGGGACAGGCTATGGCTACACCTTC | CASTLGSGTGYGYTF
- | - | TRBJ2-2 | TRBV27 | TGTGCCAGCAGTCACCTAGCCGGGGAGCTGTTTTTT | CASSHLAGELFF
- | TRBD1 | TRBJ1-2 | TRBV9 | TGTGCCAGCAGCGAGAACGAGGGGGCTTTCGGCGGCTACACCTTC | CASSENEGAFGGYTF
- | - | TRBJ2-1 | TRBV18 | TGTGCCAGCTCACCGGGGGGATGGGGGTCCGCAGCCGGGGAGTTCTTC | CASSPGGWGSAAGEFF
- | - | TRBJ2-7 | TRBV10-2 | TGCGCCAGCAGTTACCCGGGGGTGAGCTCCTACGAGCAGTACTTC | CASSYPGVSSYEQYF
- | - | TRBJ2-1 | TRBV15 | TGTGCCACCAGCAGGGGGGGAGTCCTCTACAATGAGCAGTTCTTC | CATSRGGVLYNEQFF
- | - | TRBJ2-6 | TRBV28 | TGTGCCAGCAGCCGCGGGGTTTGGGCCGGGGCCAACGTCCTGACTTTC | CASSRGVWAGANVLTF
- | - | TRBJ2-3 | TRBV2 | TGTGCCAGCAGTTTTCCGGGACACCGGACCCTGGGCTCAGATACGCAGTATTTT | CASSFPGHRTLGSDTQYF
- | - | TRBJ1-5 | TRBV4-1 | TGCGCCAGCAGCCAAAAAGGGGAACTCCACAATCAGCCCCAGCATTTT | CASSQKGELHNQPQHF
few | - | TRBJ2-7 | TRBV21-1 | TGTCGAGGCAGGGGGCAGTGGGAGCAGTACTTC | CRGRGQWEQYF
once | - | TRBJ1-1 | TRBV4-1 | TGCGCCAGCAGCCAAGGAAGTCGGGACACTGAAGCTTTCTTT | CASSQGSRDTEAFF
- | - | TRBJ2-7 | TRBV7-9 | TGTGCCAGCAGCTTAGGTTCCGGGGTCGAGCAGTACTTC | CASSLGSGVEQYF
- | TRBD2 | TRBJ2-1 | TRBV27 | TGTGCCAGCAGTTTCACTAGCGGGGGGGAGAATGAGCAGTTCTTC | CASSFTSGGENEQFF
- | - | TRBJ1-1 | TRBV30 | TGTGCCTGGAGTGCGCGCCGAGTCACTGAAGCTTTCTTT | CAWSARRVTEAFF
- | - | TRBJ2-1 | TRBV6-6 | TGTGCCACCCACCCCCGGGGTTACAATGAGCAGTTCTTC | CATHPRGYNEQFF
- | TRBD1 | TRBJ2-1 | TRBV15 | TGTGCCACCAGCAGATACGGACAGGGTGATGCTGAGCAGTTCTTC | CATSRYGQGDAEQFF
- | - | TRBJ2-7 | TRBV29-1 | TGCAGCGTTGGGGACACTACGTACGAGCAGTACTTC | CSVGDTTYEQYF